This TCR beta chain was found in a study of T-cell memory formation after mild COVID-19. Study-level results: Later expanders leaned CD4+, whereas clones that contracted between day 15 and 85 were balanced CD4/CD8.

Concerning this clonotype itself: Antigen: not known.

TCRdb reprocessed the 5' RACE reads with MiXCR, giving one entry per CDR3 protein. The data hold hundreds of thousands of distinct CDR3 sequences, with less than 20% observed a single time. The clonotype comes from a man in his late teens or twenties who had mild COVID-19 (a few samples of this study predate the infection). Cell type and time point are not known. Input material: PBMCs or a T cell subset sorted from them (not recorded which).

CDR3: CSVVGTSTDTQYF. The CDR3 DNA reads TGCAGCGTTGTGGGCACTAGCACAGATACGCAGTATTTT. The chain employs TRBV29-1 and TRBJ2-3; no reliable D call. This CDR3 is built from 13 residues. CDR1 is SQVTM and CDR2 is ANQGSEA in the germline V gene. V was shortened by 4 bases and J by 0 bases, with 8 bases between the two germline ends.